This TCR beta chain was identified in a study of cytomegalovirus exposure and HLA in healthy donors. About the study: Of 300 to 500 genotyped donors, about 80% clustered with self-reported Caucasian donors. Study results and caveats: A later analysis associated 15,000 to 20,000 TCR beta sequences with HLA alleles at a 0.05 false discovery rate. Later analysis associated a missense DCLRE1C variant with TCR beta V- and J-gene trimming. Associated with cytomegalovirus, according to the listing, were fewer than 200 TCR beta chains.

On this clone: Its antigen is currently unknown.

The PCR used 60 Vbeta and 13 Jbeta primers. Only in-frame clones appear in the TCRdb table, and some are missing; sequencing was by immunoSEQ multiplex PCR. The profile shows around 210,000 clones, over 75% of them singletons. CDR1 and CDR2 (germline): SGHVS, FNYEAQ. The CDR3 has 15 residues. With 4 bases clipped from V and 5 bases from J, the junction kept 7 bases outside the gene matches. The TCR comes from a woman under 40 in good health and CMV-seronegative. This chain joins TRBV7-6 and TRBJ2-2, with 7 bases fitting TRBD1. Sequences were obtained from PBMCs. CDR3 region: CASSSSGTETGELFF. DNA of the CDR3: TGTGCCAGCAGCTCGTCCGGGACAGAGACCGGGGAGCTGTTTTTT.